This TCR beta chain was identified during a study of cytomegalovirus exposure and HLA in healthy donors. Study-wide findings and caveats: Researchers catalogued around 150 TCR beta chains as cytomegalovirus-associated.

Deletions cut 3 bases from V and 3 bases from J, with 12 bases between. The V gene's germline CDR1 is SGHTA and CDR2 FQGNSA. This CDR3 contains 14 residues. Concerning this clone itself: Antigen specificity is unknown.

PCR amplification relied on 60 Vbeta primers (plus 13 Jbeta primers). Profiling relied on immunoSEQ multiplex PCR, and the TCRdb table lists in-frame clones only, not all of them. The profile shows fewer than 90,000 clones, roughly 77% of them singletons. The rearrangement links TRBV7-2 to TRBJ2-7, with no clear D. The sequenced material came from PBMCs. This clonotype was sampled from a woman in her thirties or forties in good health and CMV-seropositive. CDR3 nucleotide sequence: TGTGCCAGCAGCTTGGCCGGGTCAAACTACGAGCAGTACTTC. Amino acids: CASSLAGSNYEQYF.